The T cell receptor (beta chain) described here comes from a study of blood T cell repertoires in COVID-19. Source study methods: Estimates of nucleated cell counts were drawn from the amplification of reference gene primers. Only in-frame clones appear in the TCRdb table, and some are missing; sequencing was by immunoSEQ multiplex PCR. V, J and clone size reflect that table, while D and trimming were determined from the DNA. This sample carries roughly 75,000 clones, about 85% of them seen once, and the ten largest clones take over 10%. Deletions cut 0 bases from V and 1 base from J, with 9 bases between. Germline CDR1 SGHVS, CDR2 FNYEAQ. CDR3 size: 15 residues.

Sequenced material: peripheral blood. The rearrangement links TRBV7-6 to TRBJ2-5; D is perhaps TRBD2 (6 bases). The sequence was obtained from a man aged 50-59 years with COVID-19, enrolled during active disease. The CDR3 DNA reads TGTGCCAGCAGCTTAGCGCCGACTAGCCAAGAGACCCAGTACTTC. As protein: CASSLAPTSQETQYF.